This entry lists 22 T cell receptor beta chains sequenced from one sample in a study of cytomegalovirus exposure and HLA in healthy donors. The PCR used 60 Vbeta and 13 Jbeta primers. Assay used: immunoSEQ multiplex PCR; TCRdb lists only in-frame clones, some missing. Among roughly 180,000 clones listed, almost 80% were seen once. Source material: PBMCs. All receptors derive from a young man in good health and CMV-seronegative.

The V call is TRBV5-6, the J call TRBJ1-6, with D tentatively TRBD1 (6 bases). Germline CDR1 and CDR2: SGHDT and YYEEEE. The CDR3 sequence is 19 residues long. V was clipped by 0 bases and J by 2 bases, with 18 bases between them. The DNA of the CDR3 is TGTGCCAGCAGCTTGGGGGGACAAACCTCTTGGGCCTATAATTCACCCCTCCACTTT. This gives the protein CASSLGGQTSWAYNSPLHF.

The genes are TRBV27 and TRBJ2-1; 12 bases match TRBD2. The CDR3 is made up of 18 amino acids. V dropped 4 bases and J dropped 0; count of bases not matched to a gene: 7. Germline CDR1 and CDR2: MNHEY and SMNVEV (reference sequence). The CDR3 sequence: CASSSGLAGLPSYNEQFF. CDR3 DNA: TGTGCCAGCAGTTCAGGACTAGCGGGACTCCCCTCCTACAATGAGCAGTTCTTC.

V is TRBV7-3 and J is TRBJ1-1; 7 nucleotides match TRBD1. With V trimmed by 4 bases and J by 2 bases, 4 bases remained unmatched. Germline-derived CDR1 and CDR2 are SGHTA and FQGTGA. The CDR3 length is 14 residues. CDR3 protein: CASSSTGANTEAFF. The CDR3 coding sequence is TGTGCCAGCAGCTCAACAGGGGCTAACACTGAAGCTTTCTTT.

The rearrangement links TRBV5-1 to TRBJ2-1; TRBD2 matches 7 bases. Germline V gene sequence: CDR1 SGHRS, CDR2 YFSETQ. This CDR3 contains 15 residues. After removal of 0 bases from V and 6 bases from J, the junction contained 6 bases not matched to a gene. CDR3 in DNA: TGCGCCAGCAGCTTGGGGTCTAGCGGAGTCAATGAGCAGTTCTTC. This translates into CASSLGSSGVNEQFF.

Written as DNA, the CDR3 is TGTGCCAGCACCCCGGGCAGGGCCGCCTACAATGAGCAGTTCTTC. Its protein product is CASTPGRAAYNEQFF. The J gene is TRBJ2-1, the V gene TRBV28, with D possibly matching TRBD1 (5 bases). Trimming removed 7 bases at V and 2 bases at J, with 15 bases between. The CDR3 totals 15 residues. Germline V gene data show CDR1 as MDHEN and CDR2 as SYDVKM.

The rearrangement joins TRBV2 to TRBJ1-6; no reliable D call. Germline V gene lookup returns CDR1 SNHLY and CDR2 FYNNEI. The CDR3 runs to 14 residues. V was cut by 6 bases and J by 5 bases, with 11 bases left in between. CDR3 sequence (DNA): TGTGCCAGCAGCGAGAGGTTGGATAATTCACCCCTCCACTTT. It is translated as CASSERLDNSPLHF.

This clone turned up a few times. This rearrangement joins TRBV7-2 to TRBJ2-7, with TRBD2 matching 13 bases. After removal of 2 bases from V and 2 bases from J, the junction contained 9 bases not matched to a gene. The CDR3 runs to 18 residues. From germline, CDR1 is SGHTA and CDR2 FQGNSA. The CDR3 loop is CASSLIGTSGTQTYEQYF. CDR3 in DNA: TGTGCCAGCAGCTTAATTGGGACTAGCGGGACCCAGACCTACGAGCAGTACTTC.

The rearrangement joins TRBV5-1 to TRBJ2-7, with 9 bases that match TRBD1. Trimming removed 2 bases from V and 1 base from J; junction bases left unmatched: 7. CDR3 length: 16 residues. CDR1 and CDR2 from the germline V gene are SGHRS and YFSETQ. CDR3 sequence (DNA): TGCGCCAGCAGCTTAACGGGACAGGGCCCTTCCTACGAGCAGTACTTC. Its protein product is CASSLTGQGPSYEQYF.

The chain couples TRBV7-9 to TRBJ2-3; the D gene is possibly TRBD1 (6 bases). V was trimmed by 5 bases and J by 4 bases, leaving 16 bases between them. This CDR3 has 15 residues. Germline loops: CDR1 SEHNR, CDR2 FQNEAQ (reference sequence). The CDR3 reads CASSRAPQGPDTQYF. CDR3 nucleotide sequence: TGTGCCAGCAGCCGAGCCCCACAGGGCCCAGATACGCAGTATTTT.

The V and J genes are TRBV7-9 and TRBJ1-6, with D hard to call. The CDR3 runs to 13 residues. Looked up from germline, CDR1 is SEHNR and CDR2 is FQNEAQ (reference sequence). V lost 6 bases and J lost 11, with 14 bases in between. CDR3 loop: CASRGGRSTPLHF. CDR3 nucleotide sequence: TGTGCCAGCAGAGGCGGGCGGTCAACACCCCTCCACTTT.

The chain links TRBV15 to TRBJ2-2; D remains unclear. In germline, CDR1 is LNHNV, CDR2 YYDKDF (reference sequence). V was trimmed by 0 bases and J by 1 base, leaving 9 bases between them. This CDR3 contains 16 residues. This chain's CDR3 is CATSRDEQMNTGELFF. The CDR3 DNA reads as TGTGCCACCAGCAGAGATGAACAAATGAACACCGGGGAGCTGTTTTTT.

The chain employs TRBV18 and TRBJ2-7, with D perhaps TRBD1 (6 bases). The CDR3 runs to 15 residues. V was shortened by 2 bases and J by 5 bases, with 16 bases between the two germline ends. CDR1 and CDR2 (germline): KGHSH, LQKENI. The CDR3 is CASSPKQQGSNEQYF. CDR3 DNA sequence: TGTGCCAGCTCACCAAAACAACAGGGCTCGAACGAGCAGTACTTC.

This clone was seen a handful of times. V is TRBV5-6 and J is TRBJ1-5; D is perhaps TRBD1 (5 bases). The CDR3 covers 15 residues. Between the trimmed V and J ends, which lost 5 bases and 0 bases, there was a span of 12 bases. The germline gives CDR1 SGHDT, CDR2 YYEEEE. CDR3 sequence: CASSLDGHSNQPQHF. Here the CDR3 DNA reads TGTGCCAGCAGTCTGGACGGACATAGCAATCAGCCCCAGCATTTT.

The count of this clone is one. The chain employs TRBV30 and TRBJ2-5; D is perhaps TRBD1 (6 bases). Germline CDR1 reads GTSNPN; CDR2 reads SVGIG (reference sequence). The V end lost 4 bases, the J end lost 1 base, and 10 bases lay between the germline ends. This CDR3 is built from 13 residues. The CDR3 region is CAWTAQGQETQYF. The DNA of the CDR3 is TGTGCCTGGACGGCACAGGGCCAAGAGACCCAGTACTTC.

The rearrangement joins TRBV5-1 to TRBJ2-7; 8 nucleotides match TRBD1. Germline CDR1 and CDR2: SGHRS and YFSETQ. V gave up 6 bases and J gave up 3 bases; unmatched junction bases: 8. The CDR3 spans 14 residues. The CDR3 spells CASTQGAGDYEQYF. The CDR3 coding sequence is TGCGCCAGCACCCAGGGGGCAGGGGACTACGAGCAGTACTTC.

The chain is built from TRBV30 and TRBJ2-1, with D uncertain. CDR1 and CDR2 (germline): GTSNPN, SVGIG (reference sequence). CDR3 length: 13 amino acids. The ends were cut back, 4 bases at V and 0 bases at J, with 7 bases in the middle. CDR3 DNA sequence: TGTGCCTGGAAGTATAGCTCCTACAATGAGCAGTTCTTC. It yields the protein CAWKYSSYNEQFF. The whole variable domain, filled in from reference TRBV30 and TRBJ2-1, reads SQTIHQWPATLVQPVGSPLSLECTVEGTSNPNLYWYRQAAGRGLQLLFYSVGIGQISSEVPQNLSASRPQDRQFILSSKKLLLSDSGFYLCAWKYSSYNEQFFGPGTRLTVL.

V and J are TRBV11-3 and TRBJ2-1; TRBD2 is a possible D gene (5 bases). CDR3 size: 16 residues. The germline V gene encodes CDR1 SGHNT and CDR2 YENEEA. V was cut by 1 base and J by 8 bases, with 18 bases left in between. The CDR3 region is CASSLGALARRDEQFF. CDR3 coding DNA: TGTGCCAGCAGCTTAGGGGCTTTAGCGCGAAGGGATGAGCAGTTCTTC.

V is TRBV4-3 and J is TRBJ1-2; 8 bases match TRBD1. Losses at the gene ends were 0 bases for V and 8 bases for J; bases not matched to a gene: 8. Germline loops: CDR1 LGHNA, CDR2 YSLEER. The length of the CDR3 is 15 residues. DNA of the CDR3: TGCGCCAGCAGCCAAGAGGGCAGGGGGCGAGGGGGCTACACCTTC. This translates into CASSQEGRGRGGYTF.

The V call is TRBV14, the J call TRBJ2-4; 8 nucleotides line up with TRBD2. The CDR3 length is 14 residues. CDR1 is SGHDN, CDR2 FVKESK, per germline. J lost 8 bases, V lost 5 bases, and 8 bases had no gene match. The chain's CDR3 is CASSFHGREDIQYF. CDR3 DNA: TGTGCCAGCAGCTTTCACGGGAGGGAAGACATTCAGTACTTC.

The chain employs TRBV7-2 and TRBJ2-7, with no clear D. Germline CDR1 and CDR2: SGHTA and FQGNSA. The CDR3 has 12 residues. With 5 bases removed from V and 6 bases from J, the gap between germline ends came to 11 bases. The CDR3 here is CASSRDNFEQYF. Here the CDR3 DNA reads TGTGCCAGCAGCCGAGATAATTTCGAGCAGTACTTC.

The CDR3 protein is CATSGRRNEQFF. The CDR3 region has the DNA TGTGCCACCAGCGGGCGTCGCAATGAGCAGTTCTTC. The V call is TRBV15, the J call TRBJ2-1, with D unclear. V was shortened by 5 bases and J by 6 bases, with 8 bases between the two germline ends. Germline loops: CDR1 LNHNV, CDR2 YYDKDF (reference sequence). There are 12 residues in the CDR3.

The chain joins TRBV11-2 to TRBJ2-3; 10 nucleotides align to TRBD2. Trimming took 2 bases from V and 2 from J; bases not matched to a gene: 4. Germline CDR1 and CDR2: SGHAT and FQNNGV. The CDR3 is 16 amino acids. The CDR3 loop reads CASSLLSGGNTDTQYF. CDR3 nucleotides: TGTGCCAGCAGCTTACTTAGCGGGGGGAACACAGATACGCAGTATTTT. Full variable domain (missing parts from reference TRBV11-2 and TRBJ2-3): EAGVAQSPRYKIIEKRQSVAFWCNPISGHATLYWYQQILGQGPKLLIQFQNNGVVDDSQLPKDRFSAERLKGVDSTLKIQPAKLEDSAVYLCASSLLSGGNTDTQYFGPGTRLTVL.